This T cell receptor (beta chain) derives from a study of technical replicates of blood from several donors. CDR1 is SNHLY and CDR2 is FYNNEI in the germline V gene. There are 15 residues in the CDR3. The trim removed 7 bases at V and 2 bases at J, leaving 9 bases unmatched. TCRdb's table, derived via immunoSEQ multiplex PCR, lists solely in-frame clones and lacks some. The repertoire holds about 73,000 clones, with about 92% as singletons. Sequenced sample: T cells isolated from PBMCs. The clonotype was recovered from a human donor in good health. The chain combines TRBV2 with TRBJ2-7; 9 bases match TRBD2. The CDR3 is CASTDDLAGAYEQYF. DNA of the CDR3: TGTGCCAGCACTGATGACTTAGCGGGAGCCTACGAGCAGTACTTC.